A selection of T cell receptor beta chains follows, all from one sample in a study of blood T cell repertoires in COVID-19. Here immunoSEQ multiplex PCR was the method, and the copy in TCRdb shows in-frame clones only, minus some. Among 200,000 or so clones listed, 70% to 90% were seen once. Sequenced: peripheral blood. All receptors derive from a man over 45 with acute or convalescent COVID-19. CDR3s include the opening cysteine and the closing phenylalanine or tryptophan. Fields, in order: clone size, J gene, D gene, V gene, CDR3 protein, CDR3 DNA. A D gene is named only where the DNA matches it firmly. Not every row has a clone size; where given, it reads once, few, many or a size class.

clone_size: -; j_call: TRBJ2-5; d_call: -; v_call: TRBV29-1; cdr3_aa: CSVDPGGQVVAGTQYF; cdr3_nt: TGCAGCGTTGACCCGGGGGGACAGGTGGTAGCAGGGACCCAGTACTTC
clone_size: -; j_call: TRBJ1-1; d_call: TRBD1; v_call: TRBV18; cdr3_aa: CASSLRGQGNIEAFF; cdr3_nt: TGTGCCAGCTCACTACGGGGACAGGGAAATATTGAAGCTTTCTTT
clone_size: -; j_call: TRBJ2-4; d_call: -; v_call: TRBV5-6; cdr3_aa: CASSPGAGGFTKNIQYF; cdr3_nt: TGTGCCAGCAGCCCTGGGGCAGGGGGGTTCACCAAAAACATTCAGTACTTC
clone_size: -; j_call: TRBJ1-6; d_call: TRBD1; v_call: TRBV10-3; cdr3_aa: CAIRGAGGSSYNSPLHF; cdr3_nt: TGTGCCATCAGGGGGGCAGGGGGAAGCTCCTATAATTCACCCCTCCACTTT
clone_size: -; j_call: TRBJ2-3; d_call: -; v_call: TRBV29-1; cdr3_aa: CSLGGPGTDTQYF; cdr3_nt: TGCAGCTTGGGTGGGCCTGGCACAGATACGCAGTATTTT
clone_size: -; j_call: TRBJ2-1; d_call: -; v_call: TRBV5-1; cdr3_aa: CASSRLGVGNEQFF; cdr3_nt: TGCGCCAGCAGCAGGCTAGGGGTTGGGAATGAGCAGTTCTTC
clone_size: -; j_call: TRBJ2-6; d_call: TRBD1; v_call: TRBV19; cdr3_aa: CASSIGTGGLGANVLTF; cdr3_nt: TGTGCCAGTAGTATTGGGACAGGGGGACTTGGGGCCAACGTCCTGACTTTC
clone_size: -; j_call: TRBJ1-1; d_call: TRBD1; v_call: TRBV7-9; cdr3_aa: CASSLAGGSAEAFF; cdr3_nt: TGTGCCAGCAGCTTAGCAGGGGGCAGCGCTGAAGCTTTCTTT
clone_size: -; j_call: TRBJ1-2; d_call: -; v_call: TRBV3-1/TRBV3-2; cdr3_aa: CASSHAPAGLLSHGYTF; cdr3_nt: TGTGCCAGCAGCCACGCCCCGGCGGGACTCCTAAGCCATGGCTACACCTTC
clone_size: -; j_call: TRBJ1-1; d_call: TRBD1; v_call: TRBV5-4; cdr3_aa: CASSRTGGYREAFF; cdr3_nt: TGTGCCAGCAGCCGGACAGGGGGCTATAGGGAGGCTTTCTTT
clone_size: once; j_call: TRBJ1-1; d_call: -; v_call: TRBV6-5; cdr3_aa: CASSRYSGGDTEAFF; cdr3_nt: TGTGCCAGCAGTAGGTATAGCGGAGGGGACACTGAAGCTTTCTTT
clone_size: -; j_call: TRBJ2-2; d_call: TRBD1; v_call: TRBV5-1; cdr3_aa: CASSQTGDTGELFF; cdr3_nt: TGCGCCAGCAGCCAAACAGGGGACACCGGGGAGCTGTTTTTT
clone_size: -; j_call: TRBJ2-1; d_call: -; v_call: TRBV11-3; cdr3_aa: CASSSGGNFNEQFF; cdr3_nt: TGTGCCAGCAGCTCAGGGGGGAACTTCAATGAGCAGTTCTTC
clone_size: once; j_call: TRBJ1-1; d_call: -; v_call: TRBV25-1; cdr3_aa: CASSGQGLFTEAFF; cdr3_nt: TGTGCCAGCAGCGGGCAGGGGCTTTTCACTGAAGCTTTCTTT
clone_size: -; j_call: TRBJ1-1; d_call: TRBD1; v_call: TRBV11-2; cdr3_aa: CASSGSGTARREAFF; cdr3_nt: TGTGCCAGCAGCGGATCCGGGACAGCACGACGAGAGGCTTTCTTT
clone_size: -; j_call: TRBJ2-3; d_call: -; v_call: TRBV5-6; cdr3_aa: CASVPQWRGVTDTQYF; cdr3_nt: TGTGCCAGCGTCCCCCAGTGGCGGGGAGTCACAGATACGCAGTATTTT
clone_size: -; j_call: TRBJ1-1; d_call: -; v_call: TRBV10-1; cdr3_aa: CASSQRLDTEAFF; cdr3_nt: TGCGCCAGCTCCCAGAGGCTTGACACTGAAGCTTTCTTT
clone_size: -; j_call: TRBJ1-3; d_call: -; v_call: TRBV7-2; cdr3_aa: CASSFTGSGNTIYF; cdr3_nt: TGTGCCAGCAGCTTTACAGGCTCTGGAAACACCATATATTTT
clone_size: -; j_call: TRBJ2-5; d_call: -; v_call: TRBV9; cdr3_aa: CASSVGSWAQETQYF; cdr3_nt: TGTGCCAGCAGCGTAGGGTCGTGGGCTCAAGAGACCCAGTACTTC
clone_size: -; j_call: TRBJ1-2; d_call: -; v_call: TRBV30; cdr3_aa: CAWSARGKRSGGYTF; cdr3_nt: TGTGCCTGGAGTGCCAGGGGCAAGCGAAGTGGTGGCTACACCTTC
clone_size: once; j_call: TRBJ2-7; d_call: -; v_call: TRBV11-2; cdr3_aa: CASSLVVTGHEQYF; cdr3_nt: TGTGCCAGCAGCTTAGTGGTGACAGGACACGAGCAGTACTTC
clone_size: -; j_call: TRBJ2-6; d_call: -; v_call: TRBV2; cdr3_aa: CASRPGTGDSGANVLTF; cdr3_nt: TGTGCCAGCAGGCCCGGGACTGGAGACTCTGGGGCCAACGTCCTGACTTTC
clone_size: -; j_call: TRBJ2-7; d_call: -; v_call: TRBV29-1; cdr3_aa: CSVEGSAYEQYF; cdr3_nt: TGCAGCGTTGAAGGCTCAGCCTACGAGCAGTACTTC
clone_size: -; j_call: TRBJ1-4; d_call: -; v_call: TRBV4-2; cdr3_aa: CASSQAQEATNEKLFF; cdr3_nt: TGTGCCAGCAGCCAAGCGCAGGAAGCAACTAATGAAAAACTGTTTTTT
clone_size: -; j_call: TRBJ1-1; d_call: TRBD1; v_call: TRBV11-1; cdr3_aa: CASSPLDRDLAFF; cdr3_nt: TGTGCCAGCAGCCCTCTGGACAGGGATTTGGCTTTCTTT
clone_size: -; j_call: TRBJ2-1; d_call: TRBD1; v_call: TRBV19; cdr3_aa: CASSYIRDREQFF; cdr3_nt: TGTGCCAGTAGTTACATCCGGGACAGAGAGCAGTTCTTC
clone_size: -; j_call: TRBJ1-6; d_call: -; v_call: TRBV2; cdr3_aa: CASSRDSSRNSPLHF; cdr3_nt: TGTGCCAGCAGCCGAGACAGCAGCCGCAATTCACCCCTCCACTTT
clone_size: -; j_call: TRBJ1-1; d_call: -; v_call: TRBV20-1; cdr3_aa: CSASRQGITEAFF; cdr3_nt: TGCAGTGCTAGTCGGCAGGGCATCACTGAAGCTTTCTTT
clone_size: -; j_call: TRBJ2-7; d_call: TRBD2; v_call: TRBV6-2/TRBV6-3; cdr3_aa: CASSYGTSLNYEQYF; cdr3_nt: TGTGCCAGCAGTTACGGGACTAGCTTAAACTACGAGCAGTACTTC
clone_size: few; j_call: TRBJ2-2; d_call: TRBD1; v_call: TRBV20-1; cdr3_aa: CSASLGAPGQAELFF; cdr3_nt: TGCAGTGCTAGTTTGGGAGCACCTGGACAGGCGGAGCTGTTTTTT
clone_size: -; j_call: TRBJ1-4; d_call: -; v_call: TRBV6-5; cdr3_aa: CASRNSPGDNEKLFF; cdr3_nt: TGTGCCAGCAGAAACTCTCCCGGGGATAATGAAAAACTGTTTTTT
clone_size: -; j_call: TRBJ1-5; d_call: TRBD1; v_call: TRBV6-5; cdr3_aa: CASSPGQGIQPQHF; cdr3_nt: TGTGCCAGCAGTCCTGGACAGGGGATTCAGCCCCAGCATTTT
clone_size: -; j_call: TRBJ2-1; d_call: TRBD2; v_call: TRBV5-1; cdr3_aa: CASSSGTSAAYNEQFF; cdr3_nt: TGCGCCAGCAGCTCGGGGACTAGCGCTGCCTACAATGAGCAGTTCTTC
clone_size: -; j_call: TRBJ1-3; d_call: -; v_call: TRBV19; cdr3_aa: CASSIPRQRISGNTIYF; cdr3_nt: TGTGCCAGTAGTATTCCTCGACAGCGCATCTCTGGAAACACCATATATTTT
clone_size: few; j_call: TRBJ2-2; d_call: -; v_call: TRBV11-3; cdr3_aa: CASSLGGTRGTGELFF; cdr3_nt: TGTGCCAGCAGCTTAGGGGGAACACGGGGCACCGGGGAGCTGTTTTTT
clone_size: few; j_call: TRBJ1-6; d_call: -; v_call: TRBV30; cdr3_aa: CAWSDKTSSFNSPLHF; cdr3_nt: TGTGCCTGGAGTGACAAGACATCGTCCTTTAATTCACCCCTCCACTTT
clone_size: -; j_call: TRBJ1-2; d_call: -; v_call: TRBV7-2; cdr3_aa: CASSSPQGRYGYTF; cdr3_nt: TGTGCCAGCAGCTCCCCGCAGGGCCGGTATGGCTACACCTTC
clone_size: -; j_call: TRBJ1-1; d_call: -; v_call: TRBV4-1; cdr3_aa: CASSFSRGMNTEAFF; cdr3_nt: TGCGCCAGCAGCTTCTCTCGAGGGATGAACACTGAAGCTTTCTTT
clone_size: -; j_call: TRBJ1-2; d_call: -; v_call: TRBV5-1; cdr3_aa: CASTPTAANYGYTF; cdr3_nt: TGCGCCAGCACACCGACAGCCGCTAACTATGGCTACACCTTC
clone_size: -; j_call: TRBJ2-7; d_call: -; v_call: TRBV15; cdr3_aa: CATSRDPTGSEQYF; cdr3_nt: TGTGCCACCAGCAGAGACCCAACAGGGAGCGAGCAGTACTTC